This T cell receptor beta chain was captured in a study of T-cell reconstitution after alpha-beta-depleted transplantation in children listed by TCRdb under 2016. Some background on the complete study: The study quantitatively tracked T-cell immune reconstitution after TCRalphabeta/CD19-depleted allogeneic hematopoietic cell transplantation in children using TCR repertoire profiling.

The germline V gene specifies SGDLS as CDR1 and YYNGEE as CDR2. Compared with germline, V lacks 2 bases and J lacks 2 bases; bases without a gene match: 5. Reading from cysteine to phenylalanine, the CDR3 counts 15 amino acids. Solely the CDR3 DNA is kept, with 45 bases framed from the first base. Regarding this clonotype: What antigen it recognizes has not been identified. Qualities for individual bases were not recorded, and no much larger clone is one base off.

The library was produced with PCR. TCRdb names Illumina HiSeq 2500 as the instrument used. TCR library preparation used molecular barcoding, with unique molecular identifiers applied to normalize quantification of the TCRbeta repertoire. TCRdb reworked the public reads: Q25 trimming with fastp, MiXCR clone assembly, productive beta chains retained. Identical CDR3 proteins give one entry, which carries the most common genes and DNA. Counted in this sample were more than 400,000 distinct CDR3 sequences; over 40% of them appeared once. The leading ten clones occupy approximately 30% of the sample. Overall study results and their limits: Hyperexpanded clone frequencies declined over subsequent months; after one year, T-cell counts and TCRbeta diversity were mostly attributed to newly produced T cells. Apparently early alphabetaT-cell count recovery about two months after transplant reportedly relied on only several hundred rapidly expanded clones derived from non-depleted graft cells. In some patients, the high TCRbeta diversity seen at day 60 was put down to recipient T cells and intrathymic progenitors that had survived conditioning.

Explained via the paper, the treatment or condition label denotes: allogeneic hematopoietic cell transplantation with graft depleted of TCRalphabeta T cells and CD19 B cells. The children who served as transplant recipients had been given grafts of TCRalphabeta/CD19-depleted allogeneic hematopoietic cells. The TCR sequence derives from a girl aged 2-10 years with aplastic anemia, due to receive a stem cell transplant. The sequenced sample was PBMCs, obtained before TCRalphabeta/CD19-depleted stem cell transplant. The V gene is TRBV9 and the J gene is TRBJ2-7, with 9 bases in between that match TRBD1. Read as DNA, the sequence is TGTGCCAGCAGCGTCGGACAGGGGCCAGCCTACGAGCAGTACTTC. Its translation is CASSVGQGPAYEQYF.